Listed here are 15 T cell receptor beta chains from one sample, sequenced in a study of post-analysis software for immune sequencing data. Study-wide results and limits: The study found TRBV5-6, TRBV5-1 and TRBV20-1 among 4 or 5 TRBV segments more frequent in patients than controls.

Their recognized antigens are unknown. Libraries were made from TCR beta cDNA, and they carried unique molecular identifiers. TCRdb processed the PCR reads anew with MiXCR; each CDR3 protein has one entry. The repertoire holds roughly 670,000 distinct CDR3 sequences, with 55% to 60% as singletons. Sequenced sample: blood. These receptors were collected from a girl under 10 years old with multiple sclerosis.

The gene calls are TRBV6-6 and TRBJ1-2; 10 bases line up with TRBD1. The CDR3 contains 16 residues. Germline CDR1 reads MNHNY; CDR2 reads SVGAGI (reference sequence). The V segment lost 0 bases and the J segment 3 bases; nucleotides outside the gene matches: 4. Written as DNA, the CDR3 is TGTGCCAGCAGTTACTCGACAGGGGGCGCGGACTATGGCTACACCTTC. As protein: CASSYSTGGADYGYTF.

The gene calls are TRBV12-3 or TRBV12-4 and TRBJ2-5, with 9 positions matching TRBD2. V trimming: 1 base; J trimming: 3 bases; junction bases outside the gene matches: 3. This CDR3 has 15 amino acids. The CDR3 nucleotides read TGTGCCAGCAGTTTAGGGGCTAGCGGGGAAGAGACCCAGTACTTC. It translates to CASSLGASGEETQYF.

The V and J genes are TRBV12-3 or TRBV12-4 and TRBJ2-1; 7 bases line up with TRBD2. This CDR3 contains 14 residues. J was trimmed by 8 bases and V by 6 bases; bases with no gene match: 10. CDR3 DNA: TGTGCCAGCAGGATCAGCGGGATAGGGTATGAGCAGTTCTTC. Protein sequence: CASRISGIGYEQFF.

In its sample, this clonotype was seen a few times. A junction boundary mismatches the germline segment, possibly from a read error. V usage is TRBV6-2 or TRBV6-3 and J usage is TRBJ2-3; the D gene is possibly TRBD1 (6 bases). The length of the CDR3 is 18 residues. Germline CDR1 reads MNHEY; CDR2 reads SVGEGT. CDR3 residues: CASSYGAGAPMFTDTQYF. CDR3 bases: TGTGCCAGTAGTTACGGGGCAGGGGCACCAATGTTCACAGATACGCAGTATTTT.

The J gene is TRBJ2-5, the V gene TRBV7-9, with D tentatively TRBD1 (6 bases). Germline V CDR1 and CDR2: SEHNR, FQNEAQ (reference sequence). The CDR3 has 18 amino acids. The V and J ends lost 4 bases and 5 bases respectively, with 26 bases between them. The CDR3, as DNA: TGTGCCAGCAGCTCTTCCGTTATCGGGACATACCCCATGGAGACCCAGTACTTC. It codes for CASSSSVIGTYPMETQYF.

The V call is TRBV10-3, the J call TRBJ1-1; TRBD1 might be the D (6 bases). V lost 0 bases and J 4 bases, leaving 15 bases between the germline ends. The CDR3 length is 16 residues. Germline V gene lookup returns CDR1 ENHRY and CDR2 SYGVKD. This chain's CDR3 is CAISESIRGAVTEAFF. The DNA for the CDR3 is TGTGCCATCAGTGAGTCAATCCGGGGGGCGGTCACTGAAGCTTTCTTT.

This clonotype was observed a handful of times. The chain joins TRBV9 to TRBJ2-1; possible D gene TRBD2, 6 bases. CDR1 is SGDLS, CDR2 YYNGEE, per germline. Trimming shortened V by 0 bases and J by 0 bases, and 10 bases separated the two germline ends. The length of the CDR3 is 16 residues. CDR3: CASSVGAGFSYNEQFF. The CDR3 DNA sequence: TGTGCCAGCAGCGTAGGGGCGGGATTCTCCTACAATGAGCAGTTCTTC. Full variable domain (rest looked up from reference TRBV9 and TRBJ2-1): DSGVTQTPKHLITATGQRVTLRCSPRSGDLSVYWYQQSLDQGLQFLIQYYNGEERAKGNILERFSAQQFPDLHSELNLSSLELGDSALYFCASSVGAGFSYNEQFFGPGTRLTVL.

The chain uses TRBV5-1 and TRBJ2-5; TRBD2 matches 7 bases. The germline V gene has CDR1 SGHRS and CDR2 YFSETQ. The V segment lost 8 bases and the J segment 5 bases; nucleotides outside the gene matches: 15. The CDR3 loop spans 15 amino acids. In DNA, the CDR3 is TGCGCCAGTTCCGCCCTGGGACTAACCGGGGAGACCCAGTACTTC. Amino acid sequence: CASSALGLTGETQYF. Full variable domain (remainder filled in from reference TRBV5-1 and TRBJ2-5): KAGVTQTPRYLIKTRGQQVTLSCSPISGHRSVSWYQQTPGQGLQFLFEYFSETQRNKGNFPGRFSGRQFSNSRSEMNVSTLELGDSALYLCASSALGLTGETQYFGPGTRLLVL.

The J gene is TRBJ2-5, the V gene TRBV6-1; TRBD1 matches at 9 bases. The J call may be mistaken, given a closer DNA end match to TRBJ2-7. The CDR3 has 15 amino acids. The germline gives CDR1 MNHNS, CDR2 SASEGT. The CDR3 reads CASSAYGTGLDEQYF. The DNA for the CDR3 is TGTGCCAGCAGTGCCTATGGGACAGGGCTGGACGAGCAGTACTTC.

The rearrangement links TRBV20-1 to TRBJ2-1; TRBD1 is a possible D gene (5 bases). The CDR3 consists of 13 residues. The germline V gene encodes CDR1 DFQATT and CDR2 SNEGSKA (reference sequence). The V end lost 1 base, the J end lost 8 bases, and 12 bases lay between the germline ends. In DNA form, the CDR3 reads TGCAGTGCTAGAGTGGGGCAGCTAGATGAGCAGTTCTTC. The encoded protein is CSARVGQLDEQFF.

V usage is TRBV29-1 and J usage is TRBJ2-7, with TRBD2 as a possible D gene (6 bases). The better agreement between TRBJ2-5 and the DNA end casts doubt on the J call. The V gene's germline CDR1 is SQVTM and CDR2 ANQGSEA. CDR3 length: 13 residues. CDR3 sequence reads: CSVVKGAGQTQYF. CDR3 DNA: TGCAGCGTGGTCAAGGGAGCGGGTCAGACCCAGTACTTC.

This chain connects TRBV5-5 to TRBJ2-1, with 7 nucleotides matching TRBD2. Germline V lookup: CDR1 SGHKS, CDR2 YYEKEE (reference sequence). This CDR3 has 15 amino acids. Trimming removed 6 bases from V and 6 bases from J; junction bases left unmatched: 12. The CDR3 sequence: CASNSFSGPTNEQFF. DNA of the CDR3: TGTGCCAGCAACTCGTTTAGCGGGCCTACCAATGAGCAGTTCTTC. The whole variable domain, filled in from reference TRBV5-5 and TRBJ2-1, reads DAGVTQSPTHLIKTRGQQVTLRCSPISGHKSVSWYQQVLGQGPQFIFQYYEKEERGRGNFPDRFSARQFPNYSSELNVNALLLGDSALYLCASNSFSGPTNEQFFGPGTRLTVL.

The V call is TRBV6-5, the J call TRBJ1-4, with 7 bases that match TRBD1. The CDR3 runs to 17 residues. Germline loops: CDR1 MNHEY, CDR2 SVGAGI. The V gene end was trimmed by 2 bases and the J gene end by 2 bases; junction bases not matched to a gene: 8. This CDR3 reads CASSYNQGGATNEKLFF. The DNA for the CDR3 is TGTGCCAGCAGTTACAATCAGGGGGGTGCGACTAATGAAAAACTGTTTTTT.

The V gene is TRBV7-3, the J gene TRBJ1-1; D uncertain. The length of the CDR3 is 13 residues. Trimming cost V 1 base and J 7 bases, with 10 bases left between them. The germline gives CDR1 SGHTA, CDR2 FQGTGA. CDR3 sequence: CASSLKGWGEAFF. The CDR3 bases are TGTGCCAGCAGCTTAAAAGGGTGGGGTGAAGCTTTCTTT.

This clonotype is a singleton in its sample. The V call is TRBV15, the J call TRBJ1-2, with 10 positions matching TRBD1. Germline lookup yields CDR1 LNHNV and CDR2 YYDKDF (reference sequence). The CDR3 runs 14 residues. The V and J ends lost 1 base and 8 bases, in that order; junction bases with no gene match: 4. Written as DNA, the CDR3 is TGTGCCACCAGCAGAGGACAGGGGGCGCCCGGCTACACCTTC. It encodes CATSRGQGAPGYTF.